This passage covers 8 T cell receptor beta chains from one sample sequenced in a study of blood T cell repertoires in COVID-19. Some clones are missing from TCRdb's copy, which holds only in-frame ones; the method was immunoSEQ multiplex PCR. The data show roughly 140,000 clones, approximately 83% seen once. The material sequenced was peripheral blood. Receptors originate from a human donor in a cohort sampled during active COVID-19.

The genes are TRBV7-9 and TRBJ1-1, with TRBD1 matching over 8 bases. Trimming cost V 5 bases and J 5 bases; bases outside gene matches: 10. The length of the CDR3 is 15 residues. From germline, CDR1 is SEHNR and CDR2 FQNEAQ (reference sequence). Written as DNA, the CDR3 is TGTGCCAGCAGCCGGACAGGGTTTGATAGTACTGAAGCTTTCTTT. Translation: CASSRTGFDSTEAFF.

The CDR3 sequence is CASSSSGTGFEETQYF. CDR3 in DNA: TGTGCCAGCAGCTCGTCAGGGACAGGGTTCGAGGAGACCCAGTACTTC. The chain joins TRBV7-2 to TRBJ2-5, with 9 bases identical to TRBD1. Looked up from germline, CDR1 is SGHTA and CDR2 is FQGNSA. This CDR3 is 16 amino acids long. The trim removed 4 bases at V and 5 bases at J, leaving 11 bases unmatched.

V is TRBV2 and J is TRBJ1-2, with a possible D match to TRBD1 (5 bases). Trimming removed 7 bases from V and 0 bases from J, with 12 bases in between. The CDR3 is 14 amino acids. Germline CDR1 is SNHLY and CDR2 is FYNNEI. DNA for the CDR3: TGTGCCAGCATTGGGGCAGGGACTAACTATGGCTACACCTTC. Amino acids: CASIGAGTNYGYTF. Filled out from reference TRBV2 and TRBJ1-2, the complete variable domain reads EPEVTQTPSHQVTQMGQEVILRCVPISNHLYFYWYRQILGQKVEFLVSFYNNEISEKSEIFDDQFSVERPDGSNFTLKIRSTKLEDSAMYFCASIGAGTNYGYTFGSGTRLTVV.

The chain is built from TRBV5-1 and TRBJ2-1; a weak D match, TRBD1 (7 bases). V was clipped by 5 bases and J by 8 bases, with 11 bases between them. Germline assignment: CDR1 SGHRS and CDR2 YFSETQ. The CDR3 has 12 amino acids. Written as DNA, the CDR3 is TGCGCCAGCAGGCGGGACAGCTATGAGCAGTTCTTC. The encoded protein is CASRRDSYEQFF.

The chain recombines TRBV20-1 with TRBJ1-5, with D hard to call. Deletions cut 2 bases from V and 11 bases from J, with 10 bases between. The CDR3 is 11 amino acids. In germline, CDR1 is DFQATT, CDR2 SNEGSKA (reference sequence). The CDR3 loop reads CSARNSPTQHF. As DNA, the CDR3 is TGCAGTGCTAGAAACTCTCCCACCCAGCATTTT.

This chain connects TRBV7-4 to TRBJ2-7; maybe TRBD1 (6 bases). This CDR3 contains 21 residues. From germline, CDR1 is SGHVT and CDR2 SQSDAQ. With 6 bases removed from V and 3 bases from J, the gap between germline ends came to 36 bases. This CDR3 is CASRLGSGGGPGRRSYYEQYF. CDR3 sequence (DNA): TGTGCCAGCAGACTAGGGTCTGGGGGCGGACCCGGGCGACGGTCCTACTACGAGCAGTACTTC. The variable domain in full, with the rest retrieved from reference TRBV7-4 and TRBJ2-7, is GAGVSQSPRYKVAKRGRDVALRCDSISGHVTLYWYRQTLGQGSEVLTYSQSDAQRDKSGRPSGRFSAERPERSVSTLKIQRTEQGDSAVYLCASRLGSGGGPGRRSYYEQYFGPGTRLTVT.

The rearrangement uses TRBV7-9 and TRBJ2-1; D may be TRBD2 (6 bases). Trimming removed 5 bases at V and 5 bases at J, with 13 bases between. The CDR3 runs 14 residues. Germline V gives CDR1 SEHNR, CDR2 FQNEAQ (reference sequence). The CDR3 nucleotides are TGTGCCAGCAGCCTGACGGGGGTGAACAATGAGCAGTTCTTC. Amino acid sequence: CASSLTGVNNEQFF.

The chain joins TRBV7-2 to TRBJ1-3, with D possibly TRBD1 on 5 matching bases. The CDR3 runs to 15 residues. Germline CDR1 reads SGHTA; CDR2 reads FQGNSA. The V end lost 5 bases, the J end lost 2 bases, and 13 bases lay between the germline ends. The CDR3 sequence is CASSPRVLAGNTIYF. As DNA, the CDR3 is TGTGCCAGCAGCCCCAGGGTATTGGCTGGAAACACCATATATTTT.